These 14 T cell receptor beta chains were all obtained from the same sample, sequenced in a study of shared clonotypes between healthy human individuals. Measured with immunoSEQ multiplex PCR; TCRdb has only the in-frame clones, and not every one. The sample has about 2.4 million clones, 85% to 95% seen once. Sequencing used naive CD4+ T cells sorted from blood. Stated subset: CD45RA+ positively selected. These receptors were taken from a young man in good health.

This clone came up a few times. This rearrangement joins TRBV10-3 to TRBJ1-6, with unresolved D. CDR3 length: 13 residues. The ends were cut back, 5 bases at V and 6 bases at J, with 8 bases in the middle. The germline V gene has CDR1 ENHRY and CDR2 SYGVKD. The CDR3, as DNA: TGTGCCATCAGTCATGACTTTAATTCACCCCTCCACTTT. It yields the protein CAISHDFNSPLHF.

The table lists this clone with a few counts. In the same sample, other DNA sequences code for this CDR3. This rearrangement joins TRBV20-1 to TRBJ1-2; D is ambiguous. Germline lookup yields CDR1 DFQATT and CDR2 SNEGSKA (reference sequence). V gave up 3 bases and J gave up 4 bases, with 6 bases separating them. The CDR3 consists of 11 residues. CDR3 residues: CSARRSYGYTF. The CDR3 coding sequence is TGCAGTGCTAGGAGAAGCTATGGCTACACCTTC.

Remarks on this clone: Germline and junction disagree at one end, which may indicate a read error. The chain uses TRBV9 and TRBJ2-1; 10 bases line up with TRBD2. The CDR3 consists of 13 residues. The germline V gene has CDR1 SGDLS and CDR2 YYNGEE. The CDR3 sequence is CARSGRVYNEQFF. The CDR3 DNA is TGTGCCAGAAGCGGGAGGGTCTACAATGAGCAGTTCTTC.

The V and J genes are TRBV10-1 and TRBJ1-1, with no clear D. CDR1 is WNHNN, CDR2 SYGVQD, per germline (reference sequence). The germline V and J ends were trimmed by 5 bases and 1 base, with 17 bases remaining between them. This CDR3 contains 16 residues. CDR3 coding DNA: TGCGCCAGCAGTCCGCCAGACGGAATGGGGAACACTGAAGCTTTCTTT. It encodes CASSPPDGMGNTEAFF.

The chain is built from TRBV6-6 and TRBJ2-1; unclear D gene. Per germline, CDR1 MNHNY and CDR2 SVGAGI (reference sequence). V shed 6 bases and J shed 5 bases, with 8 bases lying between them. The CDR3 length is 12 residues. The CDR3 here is CASRLTDNEQFF. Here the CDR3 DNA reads TGTGCCAGCAGACTTACCGACAATGAGCAGTTCTTC.

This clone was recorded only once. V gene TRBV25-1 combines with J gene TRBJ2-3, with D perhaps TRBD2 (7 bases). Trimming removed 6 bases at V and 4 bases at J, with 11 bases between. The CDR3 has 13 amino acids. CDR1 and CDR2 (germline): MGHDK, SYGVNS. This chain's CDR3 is CASRGAGADTQYF. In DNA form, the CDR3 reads TGTGCCAGCAGGGGGGCGGGGGCAGATACGCAGTATTTT.

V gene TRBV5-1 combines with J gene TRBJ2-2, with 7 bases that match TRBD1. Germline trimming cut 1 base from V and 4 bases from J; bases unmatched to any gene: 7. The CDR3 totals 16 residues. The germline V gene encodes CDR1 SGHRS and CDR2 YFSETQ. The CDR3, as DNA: TGCGCCAGCAGCTTGCTCCTAACAGGGGCCACCGGGGAGCTGTTTTTT. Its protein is CASSLLLTGATGELFF.

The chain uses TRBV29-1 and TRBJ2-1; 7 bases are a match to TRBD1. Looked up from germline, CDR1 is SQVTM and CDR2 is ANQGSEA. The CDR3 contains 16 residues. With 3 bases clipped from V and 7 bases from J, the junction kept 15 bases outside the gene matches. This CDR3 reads CSVDKWGTAPLNEQFF. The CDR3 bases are TGCAGCGTTGATAAATGGGGGACAGCACCCCTGAATGAGCAGTTCTTC.

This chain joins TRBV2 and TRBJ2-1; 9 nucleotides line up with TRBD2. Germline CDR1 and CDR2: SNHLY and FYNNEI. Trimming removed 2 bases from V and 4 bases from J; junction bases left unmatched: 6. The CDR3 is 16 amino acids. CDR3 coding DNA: TGTGCCAGCAGTGAATTACCTAGCGGGGTATACAATGAGCAGTTCTTC. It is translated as CASSELPSGVYNEQFF.

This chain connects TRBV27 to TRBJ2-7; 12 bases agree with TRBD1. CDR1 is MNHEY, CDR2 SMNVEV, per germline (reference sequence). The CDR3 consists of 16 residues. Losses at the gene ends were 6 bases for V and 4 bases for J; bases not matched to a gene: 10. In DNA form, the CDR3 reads TGTGCCAGCAGCCTGGCGGGACAGGGGGCTCAATACGAGCAGTACTTC. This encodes CASSLAGQGAQYEQYF.

The CDR3 is CAWSLAGGGYNEQFF. The CDR3 nucleotides are TGTGCCTGGAGTCTAGCGGGAGGGGGCTACAATGAGCAGTTCTTC. This chain uses TRBV30 with TRBJ2-1; TRBD2 agrees at 12 bases. Germline-derived CDR1 and CDR2 are GTSNPN and SVGIG (reference sequence). The CDR3 is 15 amino acids. The V gene end was trimmed by 2 bases and the J gene end by 3 bases; junction bases not matched to a gene: 2.

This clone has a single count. The CDR3, as DNA: TGTGCCAGCAGCCAAGATACCGGGACCCTGGTAGCAAATACGCAGTATTTT. This sequence encodes CASSQDTGTLVANTQYF. This chain connects TRBV14 to TRBJ2-3, with D possibly called TRBD1 or TRBD2 (5 bases each). Germline lookup yields CDR1 SGHDN and CDR2 FVKESK. The CDR3 totals 17 residues. V was cut by 0 bases and J by 7 bases, with 20 bases left in between. Together with reference TRBV14 and TRBJ2-3, the CDR3 gives the full variable domain: EAGVTQFPSHSVIEKGQTVTLRCDPISGHDNLYWYRRVMGKEIKFLLHFVKESKQDESGMPNNRFLAERTGGTYSTLKVQPAELEDSGVYFCASSQDTGTLVANTQYFGPGTRLTVL.

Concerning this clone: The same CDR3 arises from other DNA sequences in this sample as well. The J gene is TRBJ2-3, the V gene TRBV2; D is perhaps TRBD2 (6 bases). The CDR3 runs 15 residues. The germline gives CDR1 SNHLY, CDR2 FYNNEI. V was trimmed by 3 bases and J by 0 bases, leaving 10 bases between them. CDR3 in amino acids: CASSEEGTSTDTQYF. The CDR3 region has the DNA TGTGCCAGCAGTGAGGAGGGGACTAGCACAGATACGCAGTATTTT.

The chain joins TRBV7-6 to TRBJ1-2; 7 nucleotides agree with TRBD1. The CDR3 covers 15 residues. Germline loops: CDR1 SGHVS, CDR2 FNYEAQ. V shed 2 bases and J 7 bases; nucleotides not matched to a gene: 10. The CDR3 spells CASSLNPGGDSGYTF. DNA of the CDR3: TGTGCCAGCAGCTTAAACCCAGGGGGGGATAGTGGCTACACCTTC.